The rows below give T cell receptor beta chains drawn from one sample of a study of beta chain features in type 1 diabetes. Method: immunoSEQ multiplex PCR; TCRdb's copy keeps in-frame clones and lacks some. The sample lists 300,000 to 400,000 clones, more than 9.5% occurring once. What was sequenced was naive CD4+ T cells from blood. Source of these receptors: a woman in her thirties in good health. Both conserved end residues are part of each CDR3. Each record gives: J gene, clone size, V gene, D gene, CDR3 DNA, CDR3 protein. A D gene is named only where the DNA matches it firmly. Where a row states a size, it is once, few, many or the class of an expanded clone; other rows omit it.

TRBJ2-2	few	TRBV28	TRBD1	TGTGCCAGCAGTTTAACCGGGACAGGGGGCTACGGGGAGCTGTTTTTT	CASSLTGTGGYGELFF
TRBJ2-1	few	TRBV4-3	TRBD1	TGCGCCAGCAGTTATTTTAGGGGGCGGAATGAGCAGTTCTTC	CASSYFRGRNEQFF
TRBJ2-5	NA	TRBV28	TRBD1	TGTGCCAGCAGTTTTGGTTTTGGGGACAGGGGTGAAGAGACCCAGTACTTC	CASSFGFGDRGEETQYF
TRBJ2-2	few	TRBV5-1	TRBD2	TGCGCCAGCAGCTTCAGTAGCGGGGCAAACACCGGGGAGCTGTTTTTT	CASSFSSGANTGELFF
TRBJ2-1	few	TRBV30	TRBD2	TGTGCCTGGGTTAAAGGTCCCGGGACTAGTCATGGGCAGTTCTTC	CAWVKGPGTSHGQFF
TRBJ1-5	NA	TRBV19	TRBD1	TGTGCCAGTAGCCTCTCGACAGGGGGTGACAATCAGCCCCAGCATTTT	CASSLSTGGDNQPQHF
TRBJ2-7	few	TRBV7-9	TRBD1	TGTGCCAGCTCCGGACAGGGGGCCGACGAGCAGTACTTC	CASSGQGADEQYF
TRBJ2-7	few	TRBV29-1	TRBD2	TGCAGCGTTGAAAAGGCTAGCGGGTACGAGCAGTACTTC	CSVEKASGYEQYF
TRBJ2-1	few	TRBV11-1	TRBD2	TGTGCCAGCAGCCGAAACCCGGGACTAGGGTACAATGAGCAGTTCTTC	CASSRNPGLGYNEQFF
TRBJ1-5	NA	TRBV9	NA	TGTGCCAGCAGCGTAGATGGGGGCAACAATCAGCCCCAGCATTTT	CASSVDGGNNQPQHF
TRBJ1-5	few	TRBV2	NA	TGTGCCAGCAGTCGTCAGGGAAGTTTTAGTCAGCCCCAGCATTTT	CASSRQGSFSQPQHF
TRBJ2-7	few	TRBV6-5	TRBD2	TGTGCCAGCAGTTATCGGAGACTAGCGGTTTACGAGCAGTACTTC	CASSYRRLAVYEQYF
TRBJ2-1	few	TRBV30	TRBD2	TGTGCCTCCACTAGCGGGAGCTTTAATGAGCAGTTCTTC	CASTSGSFNEQFF
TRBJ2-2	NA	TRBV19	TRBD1	TGTGCCAGTAGTGATCCGGGACAGGGATCTTCCGGGGAGCTGTTTTTT	CASSDPGQGSSGELFF
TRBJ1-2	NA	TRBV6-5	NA	TGTGCCAGCAGAGGGGGAAAGGAACCTAACTATGGCTACACCTTC	CASRGGKEPNYGYTF
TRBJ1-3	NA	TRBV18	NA	TGTGCCAGCTCACCGACAGTGCCGGTCTCTGGAAACACCATATATTTT	CASSPTVPVSGNTIYF
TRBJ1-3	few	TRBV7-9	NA	TGTGCCAGCAGCTTAAACCCAGACTCTGGAAACACCATATATTTT	CASSLNPDSGNTIYF
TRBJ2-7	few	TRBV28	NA	TGTGCCAGCAGTGACACGATGGTATCCTACGAGCAGTACTTC	CASSDTMVSYEQYF
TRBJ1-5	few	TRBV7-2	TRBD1	TGTGCCAGCAGCTCGTATGCCGGGACAGCTAATCAGCCCCAGCATTTT	CASSSYAGTANQPQHF
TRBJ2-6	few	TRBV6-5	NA	TGTGCCAGCAGTTTCGTATCTGGGGCCAACGTCCTGACTTTC	CASSFVSGANVLTF
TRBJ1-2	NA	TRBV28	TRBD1	TGTGCCAGCAGTAAACCGGGACAGGGGATGGGCGGCTACACCTTC	CASSKPGQGMGGYTF
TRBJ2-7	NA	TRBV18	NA	TGTGCCAGCTCACCACCGGGGGCCATTACCTACGAGCAGTACTTC	CASSPPGAITYEQYF
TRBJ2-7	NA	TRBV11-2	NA	TGTGCCAGCAGCTTAGATCGTGGGGGGGCCCACGAGCAGTACTTC	CASSLDRGGAHEQYF
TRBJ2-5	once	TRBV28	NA	TGTGCCAGCAGCCATAGGGGGATCGAAGAGACCCAGTACTTC	CASSHRGIEETQYF
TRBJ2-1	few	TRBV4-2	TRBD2	TGTGCCAGCAGCCAATTCGGACTAGCGGGAGATCTCAATGAGCAGTTCTTC	CASSQFGLAGDLNEQFF
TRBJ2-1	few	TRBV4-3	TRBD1	TGCGCCAGCAGCCAAGGGGACAGGGGGCGGAATGAGCAGTTCTTC	CASSQGDRGRNEQFF
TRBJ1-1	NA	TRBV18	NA	TGTGCCAGCTCACCGAGGGCGGATGAAGCTTTCTTT	CASSPRADEAFF
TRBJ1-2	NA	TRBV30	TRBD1	TGTGCCTGGGCCGACAGGGGGCGCAGGGCTGCCTATGGCTACACCTTC	CAWADRGRRAAYGYTF
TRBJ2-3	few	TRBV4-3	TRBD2	TGCGCCAGCAGCGAACTAGCGGGGAACACAGATACGCAGTATTTT	CASSELAGNTDTQYF
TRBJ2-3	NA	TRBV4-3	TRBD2	TGCGCCAGCAGCCAAGGGAGTAGCGGGAGAGGTACAGATACGCAGTATTTT	CASSQGSSGRGTDTQYF
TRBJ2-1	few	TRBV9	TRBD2	TGTGCCAGCAGCGAGGCCCAGCGGGGGGCCTCCAATGAGCAGTTCTTC	CASSEAQRGASNEQFF
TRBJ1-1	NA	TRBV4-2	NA	TGTGCCAGCAGCCAAGATCTGCGGGGCACTGAAGCTTTCTTT	CASSQDLRGTEAFF
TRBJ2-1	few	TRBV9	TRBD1	TGTGCCAGCAGCGTACTACAGGGGAGTGAGCAGTTCTTC	CASSVLQGSEQFF
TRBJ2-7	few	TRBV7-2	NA	TGTGCCAGCAGCTTACTCCTGAGCGAGCAGTACTTC	CASSLLLSEQYF
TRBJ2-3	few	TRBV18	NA	TGTGCCAGCTCTGTGAGGAGAGATACGCAGTATTTT	CASSVRRDTQYF
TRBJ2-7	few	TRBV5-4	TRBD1	TGTGCCAGCAGGAGCCCAGGGGGCGCGGTGAACGAGCAGTACTTC	CASRSPGGAVNEQYF
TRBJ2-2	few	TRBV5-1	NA	TGCGCCAGCAATTACAGGGCCACCGGGGAGCTGTTTTTT	CASNYRATGELFF
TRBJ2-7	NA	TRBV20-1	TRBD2	TGCAGTGCTTCAGCGGGAATCGGTCAGTACTTC	CSASAGIGQYF
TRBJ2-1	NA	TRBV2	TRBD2	TGTGCCAGCAGTCGGGAGGGCTCCTACAATGAGCAGTTCTTC	CASSREGSYNEQFF
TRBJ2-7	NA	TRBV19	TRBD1	TGTGCCAGTAGTATCCGGGACAGGGGTCACGAGCAGTACTTC	CASSIRDRGHEQYF
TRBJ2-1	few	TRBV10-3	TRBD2	TGTGCCATCGGTACTGTAGCGGGAGGGTACAATGAGCAGTTCTTC	CAIGTVAGGYNEQFF
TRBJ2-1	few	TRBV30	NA	TGTGCCTGGAGAGGCGGGACTGATAATGAGCAGTTCTTC	CAWRGGTDNEQFF
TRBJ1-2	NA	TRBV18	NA	TGTGCCAGCTCCTCTTCGATTACTACCCCTTCGGGAGGCTACACCTTC	CASSSSITTPSGGYTF
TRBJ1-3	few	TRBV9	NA	TGTGCCAGCAGCGTGTCCGGTAGGGGCTCTGGAAACACCATATATTTT	CASSVSGRGSGNTIYF
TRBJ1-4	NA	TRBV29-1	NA	TGCAGCGTACAGAAGGGACGGGGGAATGAAAAACTGTTTTTT	CSVQKGRGNEKLFF
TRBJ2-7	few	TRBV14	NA	TGTGCCAGCAGCCAAGAAAGAGGGACACGTCCCTACGAGCAGTACTTC	CASSQERGTRPYEQYF
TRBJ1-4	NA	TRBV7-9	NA	TGTGCCAGCAGCCGCCGGGGACTCGGAAATGAAAAACTGTTTTTT	CASSRRGLGNEKLFF
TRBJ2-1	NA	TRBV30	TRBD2	TGTGCCTGGAGTGTAGGGTCTAGCGGGAGACGACCCGCTGAGCAGTTCTTC	CAWSVGSSGRRPAEQFF
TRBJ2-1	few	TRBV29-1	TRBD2	TGCAGCGTTGAAGATCCGCGGGAGCCCACCTACAATGAGCAGTTCTTC	CSVEDPREPTYNEQFF
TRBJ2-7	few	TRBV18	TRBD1	TGTGCCAGCTCGCCAGATTCGGGGACAGGGTACTTCTACGAGCAGTACTTC	CASSPDSGTGYFYEQYF
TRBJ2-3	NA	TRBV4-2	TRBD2	TGTGCCAGCAGCCAAGATTCGGTAGCGGGAAGCACAGATACGCAGTATTTT	CASSQDSVAGSTDTQYF
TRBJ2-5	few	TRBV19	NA	TGTGCCAGTAGTACCAGGGTTCGGGAGACCCAGTACTTC	CASSTRVRETQYF
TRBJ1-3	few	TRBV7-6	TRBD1	TGTGCCAGCAGCATCGACAGGGGAAAAGGAAACACCATATATTTT	CASSIDRGKGNTIYF
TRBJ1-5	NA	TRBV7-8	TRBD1	TGTGCCAGCAGCTTAGAGGGACAGACTTATCAGCCCCAGCATTTT	CASSLEGQTYQPQHF
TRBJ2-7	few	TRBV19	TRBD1	TGTGCCAGTAGAAATGACAGGGGAGCCTACGAGCAGTACTTC	CASRNDRGAYEQYF